Listed below are T cell receptor beta chains from one sample, sequenced in a study of cytomegalovirus exposure and HLA in healthy donors. Produced via immunoSEQ multiplex PCR; TCRdb's table is partial and in-frame only. The sample contains some 120,000 clones, roughly 85% of which appear only once. Material for sequencing was PBMCs. The source is a man aged 25-45 years in good health and CMV-seropositive. Both conserved end residues are part of each CDR3. D genes are given only for firm matches. Rows give clone size only sometimes, using once, few, many, or a class for an expanded clone.

v_gene	len	d_gene	abundance	j_gene	CDR3aa	CDR3nt
TRBV28	13	.	.	TRBJ1-1	CASSLRENTEAFF	TGCGCCAGCAGTTTGAGAGAGAACACTGAAGCTTTCTTT
TRBV19	16	TRBD1	.	TRBJ1-4	CASRNRGRATNEKLFF	TGTGCCAGTAGAAACAGGGGGCGAGCAACTAATGAAAAACTGTTTTTT
TRBV11-2	14	TRBD1	.	TRBJ1-2	CASSLVQGAYGYTF	TGTGCCAGCAGCTTAGTTCAGGGGGCCTATGGCTACACCTTC
TRBV11-2	15	TRBD1	.	TRBJ2-1	CASSLGTGAYNEQFF	TGTGCCAGCAGCTTAGGGACAGGGGCCTACAATGAGCAGTTCTTC
TRBV28	15	TRBD1	few	TRBJ1-1	CASSLPGQGGSEAFF	TGTGCCAGCAGTTTACCCGGACAGGGTGGATCTGAAGCTTTCTTT
TRBV5-6	13	.	once	TRBJ2-3	CASSFGGADTQYF	TGTGCCAGCAGCTTCGGAGGGGCAGATACGCAGTATTTT
TRBV7-2	15	.	.	TRBJ1-5	CASSSIRTADQPQHF	TGTGCCAGCAGCTCGATCCGGACTGCTGATCAGCCCCAGCATTTT
TRBV28	16	.	.	TRBJ1-2	CASRPAGTSSMVGYTF	TGTGCCAGCAGGCCGGCAGGAACGAGCAGTATGGTCGGCTACACCTTC
TRBV15	15	TRBD1	.	TRBJ1-5	CATSREDRDNQPRHF	TGTGCCACCAGCAGAGAGGACAGGGACAATCAGCCCCGGCATTTT
TRBV19	14	TRBD2	.	TRBJ2-3	CASRTSGSSGAQYF	TGTGCCAGTCGGACTAGCGGGAGTAGTGGCGCGCAGTATTTT
TRBV19	13	.	.	TRBJ2-4	CASSIQPGRRLYF	TGTGCCAGTAGTATACAGCCCGGCAGGCGCCTCTACTTC
TRBV7-9	16	.	.	TRBJ2-7	CASSLAWEEGRYEQYF	TGTGCCAGCAGCTTAGCCTGGGAGGAGGGCAGGTACGAGCAGTACTTC
TRBV6-6	14	.	once	TRBJ1-6	CASSYGPRDSPLHF	TGTGCCAGCAGTTACGGGCCGCGGGATTCACCCCTCCACTTT
TRBV7-9	14	.	.	TRBJ1-5	CASSFSTENQPQHF	TGTGCCAGCAGCTTCTCAACAGAGAATCAGCCCCAGCATTTT
TRBV7-2	16	.	.	TRBJ2-3	CASRGLGLSVPDTQYF	TGTGCCAGCAGGGGACTGGGACTTTCAGTCCCAGATACGCAGTATTTT
TRBV25-1	14	TRBD1	.	TRBJ2-5	CASTDRELGETQYF	TGTGCCAGCACCGACAGGGAGCTTGGGGAGACCCAGTACTTC
TRBV28	16	.	.	TRBJ1-1	CASSLTPGKGNTEAFF	TGTGCCAGCAGTTTAACCCCCGGGAAGGGGAACACTGAAGCTTTCTTT
TRBV30	12	.	.	TRBJ1-4	CAWGGLLEKLFF	TGTGCCTGGGGAGGGTTACTTGAAAAACTGTTTTTT
TRBV11-1	12	.	.	TRBJ2-7	CASSQTSYEQYF	TGTGCCAGCAGCCAGACATCTTACGAGCAGTACTTC
TRBV5-4	16	TRBD1	.	TRBJ1-1	CASSRTLGTENTEAFF	TGTGCCAGCTCACGTACACTTGGGACAGAGAACACTGAAGCTTTCTTT
TRBV10-1	16	TRBD2	.	TRBJ2-1	CASSESGTSGFNEQFF	TGCGCCAGCAGTGAGTCAGGCACTAGCGGGTTCAATGAGCAGTTCTTC
TRBV7-9	15	.	.	TRBJ2-3	CASSSPDRGTDTQYF	TGTGCCAGCAGCTCCCCCGACAGAGGCACAGATACGCAGTATTTT
TRBV6-5	13	TRBD1	.	TRBJ1-2	CASSLDRGNGYTF	TGTGCCAGCAGTCTTGACAGGGGGAACGGCTACACCTTC
TRBV15	17	TRBD2	.	TRBJ2-1	CATSRDGLAGTYNEQFF	TGTGCCACCAGCAGAGATGGACTAGCGGGGACCTACAATGAGCAGTTCTTC
TRBV7-6	12	.	few	TRBJ2-1	CASSLVNNEQFF	TGTGCCAGCAGCTTAGTCAACAATGAGCAGTTCTTC
TRBV5-4	14	.	.	TRBJ1-4	CASSLAPGVEKLFF	TGTGCCAGCAGCTTGGCACCGGGAGTAGAAAAACTGTTTTTT
TRBV10-3	14	.	.	TRBJ2-3	CAISELGRGDTQYF	TGTGCCATCAGTGAGCTCGGACGGGGGGATACGCAGTATTTT
TRBV7-2	12	.	.	TRBJ2-2	CASSLRGGELFF	TGTGCCAGCAGCCTCAGGGGCGGGGAGCTGTTTTTT
TRBV2	13	.	.	TRBJ1-6	CASTVIYNSPLHF	TGTGCCAGTACAGTTATCTATAATTCACCCCTCCACTTT
TRBV5-1	14	.	.	TRBJ1-2	CASSLRGRDYGYTF	TGCGCCAGCAGCTTGAGGGGGAGGGACTATGGCTACACCTTC
TRBV2	12	TRBD1	.	TRBJ1-1	CASMDRGTEAFF	TGTGCCAGCATGGACAGGGGCACTGAAGCTTTCTTT
TRBV10-3	13	.	.	TRBJ1-4	CATLSATNEKLFF	TGTGCCACCCTTTCTGCAACTAATGAAAAACTGTTTTTT
TRBV19	14	.	few	TRBJ1-4	CARGYTGTNEKLFF	TGTGCCAGAGGGTACACAGGGACTAATGAAAAACTGTTTTTT
TRBV5-4	15	.	.	TRBJ2-3	CASSLGTVRGDTQYF	TGTGCCAGCAGCTTGGGGACAGTCCGTGGAGATACGCAGTATTTT
TRBV19	15	.	.	TRBJ1-5	CASSARGNSNQPQHF	TGTGCCAGTAGTGCACGGGGGAACAGCAATCAGCCCCAGCATTTT
TRBV5-1	16	TRBD1	.	TRBJ1-1	CASSSEWTGANTEAFF	TGCGCCAGCAGCTCGGAGTGGACAGGGGCGAACACTGAAGCTTTCTTT
TRBV11-2	16	.	.	TRBJ2-3	CASSLFGRVLADTQYF	TGTGCCAGCAGCTTATTCGGCAGGGTGTTGGCAGATACGCAGTATTTT
TRBV6-1	13	.	.	TRBJ1-3	CAIGHPSGNTIYF	TGTGCCATAGGACACCCCTCTGGAAACACCATATATTTT
TRBV2	15	TRBD1	.	TRBJ1-2	CASTQPLTGNYGYTF	TGTGCCAGCACCCAACCCCTGACAGGGAACTATGGCTACACCTTC
TRBV27	14	TRBD1	.	TRBJ1-2	CASSYRQGAHGYTF	TGTGCCAGCAGTTACCGACAGGGGGCCCATGGCTACACCTTC
TRBV10-1	14	.	.	TRBJ1-6	CASSEYSHNSPLHF	TGCGCCAGCAGTGAATACAGCCATAATTCACCCCTCCACTTT
TRBV27	14	TRBD1	.	TRBJ1-1	CASSFQGDNTEAFF	TGTGCCAGCAGTTTTCAGGGGGATAACACTGAAGCTTTCTTT
TRBV21-1	15	.	.	TRBJ1-1	CASSKVQGEGTEAFF	TGTGCCAGCAGCAAAGTACAGGGGGAAGGCACTGAAGCTTTCTTT
TRBV7-2	14	TRBD2	.	TRBJ2-5	CASSLSGGQETQYF	TGTGCCAGCAGCTTAAGCGGGGGCCAAGAGACCCAGTACTTC
TRBV15	14	.	.	TRBJ1-1	CATSRDLTDTEAFF	TGTGCCACCAGCAGAGATTTGACAGACACTGAAGCTTTCTTT
TRBV6-5	15	.	.	TRBJ2-1	CASSPRGGWNNEQFF	TGTGCCAGCAGTCCTCGTGGGGGCTGGAACAATGAGCAGTTCTTC
TRBV27	14	.	.	TRBJ2-5	CASSLNRDILTQYF	TGTGCCAGCAGTTTAAACCGGGACATCTTAACCCAGTACTTC
TRBV6-5	13	.	.	TRBJ1-1	CASRTPMNTEAFF	TGTGCCAGCAGGACACCCATGAACACTGAAGCTTTCTTT